Below, 5 T cell receptor beta chains from the same sample are listed, as sequenced in a study of response to subunit inactivated influenza vaccine (dated by TCRdb to 2016 to 2019). Library preparation employed RT-PCR. Sequencing instrument: Illumina HiSeq 2500. TCRdb took the public reads, trimmed them with fastp at Q25, ran MiXCR for clone calling and kept in-frame beta chains. Entries are consolidated by CDR3 protein sequence, retaining the most common genes and DNA. A total of about 570,000 distinct CDR3 sequences appear in this sample, about 10% of them only once. The biggest ten clones account for approximately 9.9% of the sample. Another study also made use of these data, one on T cells expressing NK-cell markers. As that second study puts it: TCR beta cDNA libraries were made by 5'RACE template switching that added a universal primer site and unique molecular identifiers.

This specimen was PBMCs from blood, taken on the day of vaccination. All receptors come from a man aged 50-59 years who received an inactivated influenza vaccine. Donor details come from another sample of the same person, matched by shared clones.

This clonotype appeared a few times. The CDR3 nucleotides are TGCAGTGCTAGAGTGAGCGGGGAGAACACAGATACGCAGTATTTT. Its protein is CSARVSGENTDTQYF. This chain connects TRBV20-1 to TRBJ2-3; TRBD2 matches at 7 bases. V trimming: 1 base; J trimming: 2 bases; junction bases outside the gene matches: 6. Germline V lookup: CDR1 DFQATT, CDR2 SNEGSKA (reference sequence). The CDR3 has 15 amino acids.

Many counts were recorded for this clonotype. V gene TRBV7-2 combines with J gene TRBJ2-1; 9 bases map to TRBD2. The ends lost 2 bases at V and 5 bases at J; junction bases unmatched: 7. Per the germline V gene, CDR1 is SGHTA and CDR2 is FQGNSA. This CDR3 region has 16 residues. The CDR3 loop reads CASSLRAGGQNNEQFF. The CDR3 DNA sequence: TGTGCCAGCAGCTTAAGGGCGGGAGGGCAGAACAATGAGCAGTTCTTC. Filled out from reference TRBV7-2 and TRBJ2-1, the complete variable domain reads GAGVSQSPSNKVTEKGKDVELRCDPISGHTALYWYRQSLGQGLEFLIYFQGNSAPDKSGLPSDRFSAERTGGSVSTLTIQRTQQEDSAVYLCASSLRAGGQNNEQFFGPGTRLTVL.

The table lists this clonotype with a few counts. V gene TRBV7-2 combines with J gene TRBJ2-7; the D is unclear. Germline CDR1 reads SGHTA; CDR2 reads FQGNSA. CDR3 length equals 15 residues. V lost 5 bases and J 3 bases, leaving 17 bases between the germline ends. CDR3 residues: CASSLTPNSFYEQYF. The CDR3 DNA follows: TGTGCCAGCAGCCTTACTCCCAATAGCTTCTACGAGCAGTACTTC. The variable domain in full, with the rest retrieved from reference TRBV7-2 and TRBJ2-7, is GAGVSQSPSNKVTEKGKDVELRCDPISGHTALYWYRQSLGQGLEFLIYFQGNSAPDKSGLPSDRFSAERTGGSVSTLTIQRTQQEDSAVYLCASSLTPNSFYEQYFGPGTRLTVT.

This clonotype has ten or more counts. This chain joins TRBV20-1 and TRBJ2-3, with TRBD2 matching 9 bases. The V segment lost 7 bases and the J segment 2 bases; nucleotides outside the gene matches: 10. The length of the CDR3 is 15 residues. The germline V gene encodes CDR1 DFQATT and CDR2 SNEGSKA (reference sequence). For the CDR3, the DNA is TGCAGTGGACTATTTCTAGCGGGATACACAGATACGCAGTATTTT. This codes for CSGLFLAGYTDTQYF.

There are a few counts of this clonotype. The chain couples TRBV29-1 to TRBJ2-7, with 8 bases fitting TRBD2. V dropped 0 bases and J dropped 2; count of bases not matched to a gene: 0. CDR1 and CDR2 from the germline V gene are SQVTM and ANQGSEA. The CDR3 is 13 amino acids. The CDR3 nucleotides read TGCAGCGTTGAAGATAGCGGGACCTACGAGCAGTACTTC. Translated: CSVEDSGTYEQYF.